Shown below are 28 T cell receptor beta chains from a single sample sequenced in a study of T-cell reconstitution after alpha-beta-depleted transplantation in children. Using unique molecular identifiers, the investigators prepared the TCRbeta library. TCRdb redid the calling of the PCR reads with MiXCR, one entry per CDR3 protein. The sample comprises 120,000 to 150,000 distinct CDR3 sequences, around 8.8% of which are singletons, and 15% to 20% rests with the top ten. The source was PBMCs, mostly from graft donor cells, collected 180 days after TCRalphabeta/CD19-depleted stem cell transplant. The source is a female patient between 2 and 15 years old who had a stem cell transplant for congenital amegakaryocytic thrombocytopenia, so the T cells may come from the graft donor.

Ten or more counts support this clonotype. The rearrangement joins TRBV7-9 to TRBJ1-1, with D possibly matching TRBD1 (6 bases). Trimming shortened V by 7 bases and J by 3 bases, and 12 bases separated the two germline ends. Germline V CDR1 and CDR2: SEHNR, FQNEAQ (reference sequence). CDR3 length: 13 residues. The CDR3 loop is CASTWGPDTEAFF. The DNA of the CDR3 is TGTGCCAGCACTTGGGGGCCCGACACTGAAGCTTTCTTT. The full variable domain, rest sourced from reference TRBV7-9 and TRBJ1-1, is DTGVSQNPRHKITKRGQNVTFRCDPISEHNRLYWYRQTLGQGPEFLTYFQNEAQLEKSRLLSDRFSAERPKGSFSTLEIQRTEQGDSAMYLCASTWGPDTEAFFGQGTRLTVV.

The chain employs TRBV5-1 and TRBJ2-4; no reliable D call. The germline V gene encodes CDR1 SGHRS and CDR2 YFSETQ. With 3 bases removed from V and 0 bases from J, the gap between germline ends came to 16 bases. The CDR3 extends over 17 amino acids. The CDR3 loop reads CASSSRFWVTAKNIQYF. The CDR3 bases are TGCGCCAGCAGCTCCCGTTTTTGGGTTACAGCCAAAAACATTCAGTACTTC.

This clonotype was picked up many times. The rearrangement uses TRBV15 and TRBJ1-3, with a tentative D call TRBD1 (6 bases). This CDR3 comprises 17 residues. CDR1 and CDR2 from the germline V gene are LNHNV and YYDKDF (reference sequence). Trimming took off 2 bases at V and 0 bases at J, with 14 bases between the two ends. The CDR3 nucleotides are TGTGCCACCAGCAGATTTAAGACAGGTCGCTCTGGAAACACCATATATTTT. It yields the protein CATSRFKTGRSGNTIYF.

The chain combines TRBV24-1 with TRBJ2-3; 16 nucleotides agree with TRBD2. From germline, CDR1 is KGHDR and CDR2 SFDVKD. The CDR3 consists of 16 residues. The J segment lost 6 bases and the V segment lost 6 bases, leaving 5 bases of the junction unmatched. The CDR3 spells CATSLGTSGRADTQYF. The DNA of the CDR3 is TGTGCCACCAGTCTCGGGACTAGCGGGAGGGCCGATACGCAGTATTTT.

In this sample, this clonotype turned up many times. This chain joins TRBV28 and TRBJ1-1, with D maybe TRBD1 (5 bases). Germline V gene data show CDR1 as MDHEN and CDR2 as SYDVKM. The CDR3 sequence is 15 residues long. V was clipped by 3 bases and J by 2 bases, with 13 bases between them. CDR3 nucleotides: TGTGCCAGCAGTTTCAGGGCCCGTATTAACACTGAAGCTTTCTTT. Its translation is CASSFRARINTEAFF.

This clonotype was seen repeatedly, ten times or more. The V and J genes are TRBV10-3 and TRBJ2-7, with 9 bases lining up with TRBD1. V lost 4 bases, J lost 6 bases, and 7 bases stayed unmatched. The CDR3 covers 14 residues. The V gene's germline CDR1 is ENHRY and CDR2 SYGVKD. The CDR3 bases are TGTGCCATCAGTGTTTACGGGACAGGGTTCGAGCAGTACTTC. This encodes CAISVYGTGFEQYF.

The genes are TRBV2 and TRBJ2-1, with D perhaps TRBD1 (6 bases). Germline V gives CDR1 SNHLY, CDR2 FYNNEI. V was cut by 8 bases and J by 9 bases, with 14 bases left in between. The CDR3 runs 12 residues. Here the CDR3 reads CASGLGAGEQFF. The DNA for the CDR3 is TGTGCCAGCGGGCTGGGGGCAGGTGAGCAGTTCTTC.

The DNA of the CDR3 is TGTGCCAGCAGCCAAATACAGGGGAGCACAGATACGCAGTATTTT. Its translation: CASSQIQGSTDTQYF. J is TRBJ2-3 and V is TRBV7-9; 7 positions match TRBD1. This CDR3 region has 15 residues. After removal of 5 bases from V and 0 bases from J, the junction contained 5 bases not matched to a gene. Germline V CDR1 and CDR2: SEHNR, FQNEAQ (reference sequence).

This clonotype was detected ten times or more. The V gene is TRBV9, the J gene TRBJ2-5; D gene unclear. CDR1 and CDR2 from the germline V gene are SGDLS and YYNGEE. Trimming removed 0 bases from V and 1 base from J, with 4 bases in between. The CDR3 length is 13 residues. Here the CDR3 reads CASSVGAQETQYF. In DNA, the CDR3 is TGTGCCAGCAGCGTAGGCGCCCAAGAGACCCAGTACTTC.

The chain employs TRBV28 and TRBJ2-3, with a possible D match to TRBD1 (6 bases). Trimming cost V 11 bases and J 6 bases, with 15 bases left between them. Looked up from germline, CDR1 is MDHEN and CDR2 is SYDVKM. The CDR3 is 12 amino acids. The CDR3 reads CASAGDWDTQYF. CDR3 DNA sequence: TGTGCCTCAGCAGGGGATTGGGATACGCAGTATTTT.

This clonotype has ten or more counts. The chain is built from TRBV4-1 and TRBJ1-1; D uncertain. Per germline, CDR1 MGHRA and CDR2 YSYEKL. V was pared by 1 base and J by 1 base, with 13 bases between. The CDR3 runs to 16 residues. The CDR3 loop reads CASSQVGRHQNTEAFF. In DNA form, the CDR3 reads TGCGCCAGCAGCCAAGTGGGCAGACACCAGAACACTGAAGCTTTCTTT.

Here the CDR3 reads CASSLARDYYNEQFF. For the CDR3, the DNA is TGCGCCAGCAGCTTGGCCCGGGACTACTACAATGAGCAGTTCTTC. V gene TRBV5-1 combines with J gene TRBJ2-1; 7 bases are a match to TRBD2. V lost 0 bases to trimming and J lost 3 bases; unmatched junction nucleotides: 3. CDR3 length: 15 amino acids. Germline CDR1 SGHRS, CDR2 YFSETQ.

The chain uses TRBV19 and TRBJ1-5, with D hard to call. This CDR3 spans 14 amino acids. The ends were cut back, 6 bases at V and 2 bases at J, with 11 bases in the middle. The germline CDR1 and CDR2 sequences are LNHDA and SQIVND (reference sequence). The CDR3 coding sequence is TGTGCCAGTAGAATCCCCGGTGGCAATCAGCCCCAGCATTTT. Its protein product is CASRIPGGNQPQHF.

This clonotype has a handful of counts. The CDR3 region is CASSTLLHPDMNTEAFF. The CDR3 region has the DNA TGTGCCAGTAGTACCCTCCTTCATCCCGACATGAACACTGAAGCTTTCTTT. This sequence joins TRBV19 and TRBJ1-1; D unclear. With 4 bases removed from V and 0 bases from J, the gap between germline ends came to 18 bases. The CDR3 consists of 17 residues. In germline, CDR1 is LNHDA, CDR2 SQIVND (reference sequence).

This clonotype has just a few counts. The chain combines TRBV28 with TRBJ1-2; 8 nucleotides match TRBD1. Germline V gene data show CDR1 as MDHEN and CDR2 as SYDVKM. This CDR3 has 16 amino acids. Trimming removed 5 bases from V and 3 bases from J; junction bases left unmatched: 11. The CDR3 loop is CASSGVRDRMYYGYTF. DNA of the CDR3: TGTGCCAGCAGTGGGGTCCGGGACAGGATGTACTATGGCTACACCTTC.

The sample holds a few counts of this clonotype. V and J are TRBV20-1 and TRBJ1-5; unclear D gene. V lost 1 base, J lost 6 bases, and 7 bases lay in between. The V gene's germline CDR1 is DFQATT and CDR2 SNEGSKA (reference sequence). The CDR3 covers 12 residues. Here the CDR3 DNA reads TGCAGTGCTAGAGGAGGAGGTCAGCCCCAGCATTTT. This gives the protein CSARGGGQPQHF.

This chain joins TRBV6-5 and TRBJ1-6; TRBD1 matches 7 bases. In germline, CDR1 is MNHEY, CDR2 SVGAGI. The CDR3 is 13 amino acids. Trimming removed 4 bases from V and 9 bases from J; junction bases left unmatched: 3. The CDR3 DNA is TGTGCCAGCAGTTCCTACAGGGGTTCACCCCTCCACTTT. This encodes CASSSYRGSPLHF.

This clonotype was seen ten or more times. This chain links TRBV7-2 with TRBJ1-6; 12 positions match TRBD1. V lost 1 base to trimming and J lost 10 bases; unmatched junction nucleotides: 5. Germline CDR1 reads SGHTA; CDR2 reads FQGNSA. CDR3 size: 16 residues. The DNA for the CDR3 is TGTGCCAGCAGCTTAGACTGGGGACAGGGGGCCTCACCCCTCCACTTT. Its protein product is CASSLDWGQGASPLHF.

This clonotype has a count of ten or more. The chain is built from TRBV30 and TRBJ2-1, with D possibly TRBD2 on 6 matching bases. Trimming removed 0 bases at V and 0 bases at J, with 15 bases between. This CDR3 spans 17 amino acids. The germline CDR1 and CDR2 sequences are GTSNPN and SVGIG (reference sequence). The CDR3 sequence: CAWSVIPGLSSYNEQFF. The CDR3, as DNA: TGTGCCTGGAGTGTCATCCCGGGACTTAGCTCCTACAATGAGCAGTTCTTC.

In this sample, this clonotype turned up a few times. The chain employs TRBV4-1 and TRBJ2-7; a possible D gene is TRBD1 (6 bases). This CDR3 region has 14 residues. Germline CDR1 reads MGHRA; CDR2 reads YSYEKL. V dropped 4 bases and J dropped 1 base, with 11 bases sitting between them. The DNA for the CDR3 is TGCGCCAGCAGCCCCCGACAGGATTCCTACGAGCAGTACTTC. This sequence encodes CASSPRQDSYEQYF.

The chain carries TRBV20-1 and TRBJ2-4, with 9 nucleotides matching TRBD2. The V and J ends lost 6 bases and 4 bases, in that order; junction bases with no gene match: 7. The CDR3 length is 14 residues. CDR1 and CDR2 from the germline V gene are DFQATT and SNEGSKA (reference sequence). CDR3 nucleotide sequence: TGCAGTGCCCCTTTTACTAGCGGGAAAAACATTCAGTACTTC. Amino acid sequence: CSAPFTSGKNIQYF.

This clonotype was seen only a few times. The V call is TRBV6-1, the J call TRBJ2-2, with 10 bases aligning to TRBD1. The V gene's germline CDR1 is MNHNS and CDR2 SASEGT. J was trimmed by 7 bases and V by 8 bases; bases with no gene match: 13. The CDR3 has 16 amino acids. The CDR3 sequence is CASPPETGGVYGELFF. The DNA for the CDR3 is TGTGCCAGCCCCCCGGAGACAGGGGGCGTTTACGGGGAGCTGTTTTTT.

This clonotype has a count of ten or more. V usage is TRBV28 and J usage is TRBJ1-2; D is perhaps TRBD1 (6 bases). Germline V gene data show CDR1 as MDHEN and CDR2 as SYDVKM. V lost 6 bases and J lost 5, with 10 bases in between. The CDR3 covers 12 residues. This CDR3 is CASRRTEYGYTF. DNA of the CDR3: TGTGCCAGCAGACGGACAGAGTATGGCTACACCTTC.

The chain carries TRBV5-1 and TRBJ1-2; weak D call: TRBD1 (6 bases). The CDR3 is made up of 16 amino acids. From germline, CDR1 is SGHRS and CDR2 YFSETQ. Trimming shortened V by 0 bases and J by 2 bases, and 14 bases separated the two germline ends. CDR3 coding DNA: TGCGCCAGCAGCTTGGATACGGGGGCGGGGAACTATGGCTACACCTTC. This encodes CASSLDTGAGNYGYTF.

Of note for this clonotype: One base away lies a much larger clone, so this may be a sequencing read error. The J gene is TRBJ2-4, the V gene TRBV12-3 or TRBV12-4, with D tentatively TRBD1 (6 bases). CDR3 length equals 15 residues. The CDR3 loop is CASSRTDIAKNSQYF. Written as DNA, the CDR3 is TGTGCCAGCAGCCGGACAGACATAGCCAAAAACAGTCAGTACTTC.

There are many counts of this clonotype. The CDR3 nucleotides read TGTGCCAGCAGTCTGGATCGCACAGATACGCAGTATTTT. Translating it yields CASSLDRTDTQYF. V is TRBV6-5 and J is TRBJ2-3; no clear D gene. The germline gives CDR1 MNHEY, CDR2 SVGAGI. V lost 5 bases and J 1 base, leaving 7 bases between the germline ends. This CDR3 contains 13 residues.

This clonotype has ten or more counts. The chain links TRBV6-2 or TRBV6-3 to TRBJ2-4; D might be TRBD2 (6 bases). The ends were cut back, 1 base at V and 3 bases at J, with 10 bases in the middle. Germline CDR1 is MNHEY and CDR2 is SVGEGT. The CDR3 sequence is 15 residues long. CDR3 DNA sequence: TGTGCCAGCAGTTACTTTAGCGGACTCAAAAACATTCAGTACTTC. As protein: CASSYFSGLKNIQYF.

This clonotype has ten or more counts. This chain uses TRBV5-1 with TRBJ2-5, with TRBD1 as a possible D gene (7 bases). The V end was cut by 2 bases, the J end by 3 bases, with 17 bases between. This CDR3 has 16 amino acids. Germline V CDR1 and CDR2: SGHRS, YFSETQ. The CDR3 bases are TGCGCCAGCAGCTTCCGCGGAGGGGGCCTAGAAGAGACCCAGTACTTC. It codes for CASSFRGGGLEETQYF.